This TCR beta chain was captured by sequencing in a study of cytomegalovirus exposure and HLA in healthy donors. Study-wide points: HLA-A and HLA-B allele assignments for most subjects were reportedly predicted accurately using TCR beta sequences. Researchers catalogued over 150 TCR beta chains as cytomegalovirus-associated.

Looked up from germline, CDR1 is SGHAT and CDR2 is FQDESV (reference sequence). Trimming pared 5 bases from V and 0 bases from J, leaving 12 bases between. The CDR3 covers 15 residues. The PCR had 60 Vbeta and 13 Jbeta primers. The repertoire was sequenced with immunoSEQ multiplex PCR; TCRdb's copy has only in-frame clones and lacks some. The sample contains about 70,000 clones, 68% of which appear only once. Concerning this clone: As yet, its antigen is unknown.

The chain joins TRBV11-1 to TRBJ2-3; D might be TRBD1 (6 bases). The receptor was isolated from a woman aged 25 to 39 in good health and CMV-seronegative. Specimen: PBMCs. For the CDR3, the DNA is TGTGCCAGCAGCGCGACAGGATTTAGCACAGATACGCAGTATTTT. Translation gives CASSATGFSTDTQYF.